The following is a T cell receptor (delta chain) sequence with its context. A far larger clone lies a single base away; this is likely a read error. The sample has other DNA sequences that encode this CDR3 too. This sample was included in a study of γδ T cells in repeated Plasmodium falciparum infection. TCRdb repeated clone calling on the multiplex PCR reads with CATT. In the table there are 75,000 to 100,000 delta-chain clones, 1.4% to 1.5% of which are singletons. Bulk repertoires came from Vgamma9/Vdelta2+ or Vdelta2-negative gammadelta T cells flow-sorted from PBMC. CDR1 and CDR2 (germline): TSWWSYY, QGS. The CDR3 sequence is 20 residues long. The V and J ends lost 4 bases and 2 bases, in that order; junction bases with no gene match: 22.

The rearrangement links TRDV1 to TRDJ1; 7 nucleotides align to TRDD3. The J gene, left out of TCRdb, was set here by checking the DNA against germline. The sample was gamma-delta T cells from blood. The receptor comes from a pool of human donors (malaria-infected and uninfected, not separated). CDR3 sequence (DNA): TGTGCTCTTGGGGCAATACCGGGGGATTTAAAAGGACGTAAGACCGATAAACTCATCTTT. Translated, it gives CALGAIPGDLKGRKTDKLIF.